This passage covers 24 T cell receptor beta chains from one sample sequenced in a study of cytomegalovirus exposure and HLA in healthy donors. Primers included in the PCR were 60 Vbeta and 13 Jbeta primers. This table comes from immunoSEQ multiplex PCR, and its TCRdb copy is limited to in-frame clones, with some not included. The data hold approximately 100,000 clones, with approximately 77% observed a single time. Sequenced material: PBMCs. The receptors shown here come from a woman in her 40s in good health and CMV-seronegative.

The rearrangement uses TRBV9 and TRBJ1-5, with 7 bases fitting TRBD1. Unmatched junction bases numbered 6, after V lost 4 bases and J lost 2 bases. Germline CDR1 SGDLS, CDR2 YYNGEE. The CDR3 spans 15 residues. As DNA, the CDR3 is TGTGCCAGCAGCCCAGCCACAGGGGGCAATCAGCCCCAGCATTTT. Its protein product is CASSPATGGNQPQHF.

The genes are TRBV5-5 and TRBJ1-2; no definite D call. V was clipped by 0 bases and J by 8 bases, with 11 bases between them. CDR3 size: 13 residues. Germline CDR1 SGHKS, CDR2 YYEKEE (reference sequence). The CDR3 bases are TGTGCCAGCAGCTTGGAAAGGGCGGGGGGCTACACCTTC. Translated: CASSLERAGGYTF.

The J gene is TRBJ1-2, the V gene TRBV5-1; D gene uncertain. Germline V gene lookup returns CDR1 SGHRS and CDR2 YFSETQ. V gave up 1 base and J gave up 4 bases, with 8 bases separating them. The CDR3 consists of 13 residues. For the CDR3, the DNA is TGCGCCAGCAGCTTGTACAGCGGCTATGGCTACACCTTC. Amino acid sequence: CASSLYSGYGYTF.

V usage is TRBV10-1 and J usage is TRBJ2-3; TRBD2 is a possible D gene (6 bases). V was shortened by 5 bases and J by 4 bases, with 16 bases between the two germline ends. The length of the CDR3 is 15 residues. CDR1 and CDR2 from the germline V gene are WNHNN and SYGVQD (reference sequence). The CDR3 reads CASSSRPGGADTQYF. In DNA, the CDR3 is TGCGCCAGCAGTTCGAGACCCGGAGGGGCAGATACGCAGTATTTT.

This clone came up once. The J gene is TRBJ2-3, the V gene TRBV12-5, with 13 bases lining up with TRBD2. The CDR3 contains 16 residues. V dropped 4 bases and J dropped 2; count of bases not matched to a gene: 3. The germline V gene encodes CDR1 LGHNT and CDR2 FRNRAP. The CDR3 loop reads CASGSGLAGATDTQYF. The CDR3 DNA reads as TGTGCTAGTGGTTCTGGACTAGCGGGGGCCACAGATACGCAGTATTTT.

The chain uses TRBV19 and TRBJ1-2, with TRBD1 matching over 7 bases. Looked up from germline, CDR1 is LNHDA and CDR2 is SQIVND (reference sequence). The ends lost 7 bases at V and 4 bases at J; junction bases unmatched: 6. The CDR3 has 13 residues. This chain's CDR3 is CASNDRVGYGYTF. In nucleotides, the CDR3 is TGTGCCAGTAACGACAGGGTGGGCTATGGCTACACCTTC. Drawing the rest from reference TRBV19 and TRBJ1-2, the complete variable domain is DGGITQSPKYLFRKEGQNVTLSCEQNLNHDAMYWYRQDPGQGLRLIYYSQIVNDFQKGDIAEGYSVSREKKESFPLTVTSAQKNPTAFYLCASNDRVGYGYTFGSGTRLTVV.

This sequence joins TRBV7-6 and TRBJ2-2, with D perhaps TRBD1 (7 bases). The CDR3 is 14 residues long. Trimming cost V 8 bases and J 1 base, with 11 bases left between them. Germline CDR1 and CDR2: SGHVS and FNYEAQ. As DNA, the CDR3 is TGTGCCAGCGGCCAGGGGGGGAACACCGGGGAGCTGTTTTTT. Encoded protein: CASGQGGNTGELFF.

The rearrangement joins TRBV7-2 to TRBJ2-5, with 8 bases identical to TRBD1. The CDR3 runs 15 residues. Germline V gene lookup returns CDR1 SGHTA and CDR2 FQGNSA. Trimming removed 5 bases from V and 5 bases from J; junction bases left unmatched: 10. The CDR3: CASSSRGHAFETQYF. The CDR3 DNA is TGTGCCAGCAGCAGCAGGGGGCATGCGTTTGAGACCCAGTACTTC.

This sequence joins TRBV6-6 and TRBJ2-5; no reliable D call. The V gene's germline CDR1 is MNHNY and CDR2 SVGAGI (reference sequence). V lost 0 bases and J 1 base, leaving 9 bases between the germline ends. The CDR3 length is 15 residues. The CDR3: CASSYSSQRQETQYF. Here the CDR3 DNA reads TGTGCCAGCAGTTACTCGAGCCAGCGCCAAGAGACCCAGTACTTC.

The chain uses TRBV6-1 and TRBJ2-3, with D possibly being TRBD1 (5 bases). The germline V gene encodes CDR1 MNHNS and CDR2 SASEGT. The CDR3 totals 16 residues. V shed 3 bases and J shed 1 base, with 14 bases lying between them. The CDR3 loop is CASSDDVGAGTDTQYF. CDR3 nucleotides: TGTGCCAGCAGTGACGACGTTGGGGCGGGCACAGATACGCAGTATTTT.

The chain carries TRBV30 and TRBJ1-1; unclear D gene. The CDR3 length is 12 residues. The germline V and J ends were trimmed by 2 bases and 1 base, with 5 bases remaining between them. The germline gives CDR1 GTSNPN, CDR2 SVGIG (reference sequence). The CDR3 DNA follows: TGTGCCTGGAGTCGACAGAACACTGAAGCTTTCTTT. Its protein product is CAWSRQNTEAFF.

This chain links TRBV29-1 with TRBJ1-2; the match to TRBD1 covers 9 bases. The CDR3 extends over 13 amino acids. Germline lookup yields CDR1 SQVTM and CDR2 ANQGSEA. V was clipped by 5 bases and J by 5 bases; unmatched bases: 6. The CDR3 DNA reads as TGCAGCGTTTGGGACAGGGAGGAATATGGCTACACCTTC. Translated: CSVWDREEYGYTF. Full variable domain (remainder filled in from reference TRBV29-1 and TRBJ1-2): SAVISQKPSRDICQRGTSLTIQCQVDSQVTMMFWYRQQPGQSLTLIATANQGSEATYESGFVIDKFPISRPNLTFSTLTVSNMSPEDSSIYLCSVWDREEYGYTFGSGTRLTVV.

This clone was detected only a few times. The chain links TRBV2 to TRBJ1-5; D may be TRBD1 (5 bases). The CDR3 is 13 amino acids. Per germline, CDR1 SNHLY and CDR2 FYNNEI. Trimming stripped 10 bases from V and 2 bases from J, with 12 bases between. This chain's CDR3 is CATQGEGNQPQHF. The CDR3 DNA follows: TGTGCCACCCAGGGTGAAGGCAATCAGCCCCAGCATTTT.

The chain has TRBV15 and TRBJ2-3; D is undetermined. The V end lost 0 bases, the J end lost 2 bases, and 12 bases lay between the germline ends. Germline loops: CDR1 LNHNV, CDR2 YYDKDF (reference sequence). This CDR3 has 16 amino acids. The CDR3 nucleotides read TGTGCCACCAGCAGAGATCAATGGGCCACCACAGATACGCAGTATTTT. This translates into CATSRDQWATTDTQYF.

The chain combines TRBV19 with TRBJ2-3; possible D gene TRBD1, 6 bases. The V gene's germline CDR1 is LNHDA and CDR2 SQIVND (reference sequence). The V end lost 0 bases, the J end lost 2 bases, and 9 bases lay between the germline ends. The CDR3 spans 15 residues. CDR3 loop: CASSIDRGNTDTQYF. CDR3 in DNA: TGTGCCAGTAGTATAGACAGGGGCAACACAGATACGCAGTATTTT. Full variable domain (remainder filled in from reference TRBV19 and TRBJ2-3): DGGITQSPKYLFRKEGQNVTLSCEQNLNHDAMYWYRQDPGQGLRLIYYSQIVNDFQKGDIAEGYSVSREKKESFPLTVTSAQKNPTAFYLCASSIDRGNTDTQYFGPGTRLTVL.

This chain joins TRBV10-3 and TRBJ1-1, with D perhaps TRBD1 (5 bases). Per the germline V gene, CDR1 is ENHRY and CDR2 is SYGVKD. Trimming took 8 bases from V and 4 from J, leaving 14 bases between them. There are 13 residues in the CDR3. This CDR3 reads CAIRPREGTEAFF. The CDR3 bases are TGTGCCATCCGGCCCAGGGAGGGCACTGAAGCTTTCTTT.

Regarding this clone: Additional DNA sequences in this sample encode the identical CDR3. The V gene is TRBV9, the J gene TRBJ2-1; 9 bases map to TRBD2. V lost 2 bases to trimming and J lost 3 bases; unmatched junction nucleotides: 3. The CDR3 covers 15 residues. Per germline, CDR1 SGDLS and CDR2 YYNGEE. DNA of the CDR3: TGTGCCAGCAGCGTCGGTAGCGGGGGCTACAATGAGCAGTTCTTC. Encoded protein: CASSVGSGGYNEQFF.

A few counts support this clone. The chain carries TRBV6-4 and TRBJ1-6; tentative D call: TRBD1 (5 bases). The CDR3 spans 14 residues. Trimming took off 6 bases at V and 10 bases at J, with 16 bases between the two ends. Germline V gives CDR1 MRHNA, CDR2 SNTAGT. CDR3 sequence (DNA): TGTGCCAGCAGCGCCGGGGGTCACCGGTCACCCCTCCACTTT. It codes for CASSAGGHRSPLHF.

The chain has TRBV6-5 and TRBJ1-3; D is perhaps TRBD1 (5 bases). Germline lookup yields CDR1 MNHEY and CDR2 SVGAGI. The CDR3 covers 13 residues. V lost 8 bases to trimming and J lost 9 bases, with 17 bases between them. The CDR3 coding sequence is TGTGCCAGCGGAACAGGAGCGGGGTTCACCATATATTTT. Its protein is CASGTGAGFTIYF.

The chain carries TRBV11-3 and TRBJ2-3; D possibly corresponds to TRBD1 (6 bases). The CDR3 runs 15 residues. V was cut by 5 bases and J by 8 bases, with 20 bases left in between. Looked up from germline, CDR1 is SGHNT and CDR2 is YENEEA. Written as DNA, the CDR3 is TGTGCCAGCAGCAGCGCAGGGGAGCCTAGTGGTACGCAGTATTTT. Protein sequence: CASSSAGEPSGTQYF.

This clone occurred once. V gene TRBV5-5 combines with J gene TRBJ1-1, with a weak D call TRBD1 (5 bases). V lost 1 base and J 4 bases, leaving 5 bases between the germline ends. The CDR3 totals 12 residues. Germline CDR1 is SGHKS and CDR2 is YYEKEE (reference sequence). In nucleotides, the CDR3 is TGTGCCAGCAGCTTGCAGGGCACTGAAGCTTTCTTT. It encodes CASSLQGTEAFF.

The DNA for the CDR3 is TGTGCCAGCCAGTCAGACACTGAAGCTTTCTTT. Amino acids: CASQSDTEAFF. This chain joins TRBV28 and TRBJ1-1; D unclear. The CDR3 has 11 amino acids. V was shortened by 8 bases and J by 3 bases, with 7 bases between the two germline ends. Germline lookup yields CDR1 MDHEN and CDR2 SYDVKM.

The rearrangement uses TRBV9 and TRBJ2-5, with D hard to call. The ends were cut back, 7 bases at V and 0 bases at J, with 10 bases in the middle. The CDR3 has 13 amino acids. Germline loops: CDR1 SGDLS, CDR2 YYNGEE. DNA of the CDR3: TGTGCCAGCTCCCCGGAGTACCAAGAGACCCAGTACTTC. It translates to CASSPEYQETQYF.

This chain joins TRBV5-1 and TRBJ2-7; weak D call: TRBD1 (5 bases). Germline assignment: CDR1 SGHRS and CDR2 YFSETQ. Trimming removed 6 bases at V and 2 bases at J, with 12 bases between. The CDR3 contains 13 residues. CDR3: CASNQDSAYEQYF. As DNA, the CDR3 is TGCGCCAGCAACCAAGACAGCGCCTACGAGCAGTACTTC.